Listed below are T cell receptor beta chains from one sample, sequenced in a study of T cells in localized non-small cell lung cancer. The table came from immunoSEQ multiplex PCR; TCRdb's copy has only in-frame clones and leaves some out. The sample holds roughly 2,000 clones, approximately 24% seen once. Material: normal lung tissue next to the tumor, obtained before any cancer treatment. The receptor source for this set is a male donor aged 60 or over with stage I lung adenocarcinoma. Each CDR3 is given with its conserved first and last residue. The D gene is left open where the match is weak. Size is omitted from some rows. Given values are once, few, many or a class for expanded clones.

>-|TRBD1|TRBJ1-1|TRBV30
CAWSRDRETEAFF
TGTGCCTGGAGTAGGGACAGGGAGACTGAAGCTTTCTTT
>large|TRBD1|TRBJ1-2|TRBV9
CASRRLGTGDDGYTF
TGTGCCAGCAGACGGCTCGGGACAGGGGATGATGGCTACACCTTC
>-|TRBD1|TRBJ1-1|TRBV30
CAWSVRWDRGNTEAFF
TGTGCCTGGAGTGTAAGATGGGACAGAGGCAACACTGAAGCTTTCTTT
>-|-|TRBJ1-1|TRBV10-2
CASSETGLDTEAFF
TGCGCCAGCAGTGAGACAGGGTTGGACACTGAAGCTTTCTTT
>-|-|TRBJ2-7|TRBV29-1
CSVALPPGRRPYEQYF
TGCAGCGTTGCCTTGCCTCCGGGGAGGCGTCCCTACGAGCAGTACTTC
>-|-|TRBJ1-3|TRBV11-3
CASSAGTTGNTIYF
TGTGCCAGCAGCGCAGGGACAACCGGAAACACCATATATTTT
>few|-|TRBJ1-6|TRBV30
CAWRQEDSPLHF
TGTGCCTGGAGGCAGGAGGATTCACCCCTCCACTTT
>few|-|TRBJ2-1|TRBV11-3
CASSGGGQTNNEQFF
TGTGCCAGCAGCGGGGGGGGACAGACTAACAATGAGCAGTTCTTC
>-|TRBD2|TRBJ2-1|TRBV5-1
CASSLSPGGPGEQFF
TGCGCCAGCAGCTTAAGCCCGGGGGGGCCCGGTGAGCAGTTCTTC
>-|-|TRBJ1-5|TRBV6-8
CASSDSGENQPQHF
TGTGCCAGCAGTGATTCAGGGGAGAATCAGCCCCAGCATTTT
>-|-|TRBJ2-2|TRBV9
CASSYTTTGELFF
TGTGCCAGTTCCTACACCACCACCGGGGAGCTGTTTTTT
>few|-|TRBJ2-2|TRBV9
CASSVVSITGELFF
TGTGCCAGCAGCGTAGTCAGTATCACCGGGGAGCTGTTTTTT
>few|-|TRBJ1-1|TRBV6-8
CASSYSTRNTEAFF
TGTGCCAGCAGTTACTCCACAAGAAACACTGAAGCTTTCTTT
>-|TRBD2|TRBJ2-2|TRBV11-3
CASYMGGGLATGELFF
TGTGCCAGCTATATGGGAGGGGGACTAGCTACCGGGGAGCTGTTTTTT
>-|TRBD2|TRBJ2-5|TRBV19
CASSWSGGVETQYF
TGTGCCAGTAGTTGGTCGGGGGGAGTAGAGACCCAGTACTTC
>few|TRBD2|TRBJ2-7|TRBV28
CASSYTGTSIYEQYF
TGTGCCAGCAGTTACACCGGGACTAGCATTTACGAGCAGTACTTC
>medium-sized|-|TRBJ1-3|TRBV11-3
CASSWRDPGDSGNTIYF
TGTGCCAGCAGCTGGCGGGACCCTGGGGACTCTGGAAACACCATATATTTT
>few|-|TRBJ2-5|TRBV12-5
CASGRRPGETQYF
TGTGCTAGTGGTCGTAGACCTGGGGAGACCCAGTACTTC
>few|TRBD2|TRBJ2-5|TRBV11-3
CASSRGLAAPGEETQYF
TGTGCCAGCAGCCGGGGACTAGCGGCCCCCGGGGAAGAGACCCAGTACTTC
>medium-sized|-|TRBJ2-3|TRBV11-3
CASSLSLPTDTQYF
TGTGCCAGCAGCTTATCCCTTCCCACAGATACGCAGTATTTT
>-|-|TRBJ1-1|TRBV1
CASSQESGGTANTEAFF
TGCGCCAGCAGCCAAGAGTCCGGCGGGACAGCGAACACTGAAGCTTTCTTT
>few|-|TRBJ2-1|TRBV7-6
CASSEAGPPNEQFF
TGTGCCAGCAGCGAAGCTGGACCGCCCAATGAGCAGTTCTTC
>-|-|TRBJ2-1|TRBV19
CASSIGAAGSGEQFF
TGTGCCAGTAGTATTGGGGCTGCAGGGTCAGGTGAGCAGTTCTTC
>medium-sized|TRBD2|TRBJ2-5|TRBV6-8
CASSASGEQETQYF
TGTGCCAGCAGTGCCAGCGGGGAACAAGAGACCCAGTACTTC
>-|-|TRBJ2-5|TRBV9
CASSSGPQETQYF
TGTGCCAGCAGCTCGGGACCGCAAGAGACCCAGTACTTC
>few|-|TRBJ2-5|TRBV9
CASSALQETQYF
TGTGCCAGCAGTGCCCTCCAAGAGACCCAGTACTTC
>-|-|TRBJ2-3|TRBV2
CASSADYQDTQYF
TGTGCCAGCAGTGCCGACTATCAAGATACGCAGTATTTT